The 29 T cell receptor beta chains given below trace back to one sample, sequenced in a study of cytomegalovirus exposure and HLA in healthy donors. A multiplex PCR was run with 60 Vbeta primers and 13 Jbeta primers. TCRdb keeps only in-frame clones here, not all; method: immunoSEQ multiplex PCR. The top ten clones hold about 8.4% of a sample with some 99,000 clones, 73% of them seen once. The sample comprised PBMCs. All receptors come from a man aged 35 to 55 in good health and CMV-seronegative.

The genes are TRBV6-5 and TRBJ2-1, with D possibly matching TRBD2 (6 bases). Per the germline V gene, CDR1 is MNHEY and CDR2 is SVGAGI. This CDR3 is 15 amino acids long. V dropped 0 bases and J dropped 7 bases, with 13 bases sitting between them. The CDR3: CASSYSAGTGNEQFF. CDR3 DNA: TGTGCCAGCAGTTACTCGGCGGGAACGGGAAATGAGCAGTTCTTC.

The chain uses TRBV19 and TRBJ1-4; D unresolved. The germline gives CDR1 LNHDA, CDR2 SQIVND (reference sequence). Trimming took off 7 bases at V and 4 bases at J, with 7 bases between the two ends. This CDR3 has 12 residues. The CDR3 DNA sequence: TGTGCCAGTAACGTGCGTAATGAAAAACTGTTTTTT. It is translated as CASNVRNEKLFF.

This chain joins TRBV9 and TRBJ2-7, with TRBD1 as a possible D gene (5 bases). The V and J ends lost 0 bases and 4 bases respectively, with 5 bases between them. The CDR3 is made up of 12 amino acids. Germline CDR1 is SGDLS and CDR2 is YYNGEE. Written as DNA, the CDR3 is TGTGCCAGCAGCGTAGAGGGGTACGAGCAGTACTTC. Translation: CASSVEGYEQYF.

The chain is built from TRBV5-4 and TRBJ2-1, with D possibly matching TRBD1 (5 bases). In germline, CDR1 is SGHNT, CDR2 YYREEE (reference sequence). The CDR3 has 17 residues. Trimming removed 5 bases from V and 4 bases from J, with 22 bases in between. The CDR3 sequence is CASRPSFFRQQYNEQFF. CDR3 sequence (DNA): TGTGCCAGCAGACCCTCTTTTTTTCGACAGCAATACAATGAGCAGTTCTTC. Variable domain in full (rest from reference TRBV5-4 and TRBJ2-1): ETGVTQSPTHLIKTRGQQVTLRCSSQSGHNTVSWYQQALGQGPQFIFQYYREEENGRGNFPPRFSGLQFPNYSSELNVNALELDDSALYLCASRPSFFRQQYNEQFFGPGTRLTVL.

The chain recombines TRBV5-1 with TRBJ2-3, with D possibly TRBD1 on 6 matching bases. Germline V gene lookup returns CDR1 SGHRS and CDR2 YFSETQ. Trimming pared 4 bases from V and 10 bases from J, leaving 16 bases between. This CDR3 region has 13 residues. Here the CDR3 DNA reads TGCGCCAGCAGCCCCCCTGGGGGCATGTCGCAGTATTTT. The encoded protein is CASSPPGGMSQYF.

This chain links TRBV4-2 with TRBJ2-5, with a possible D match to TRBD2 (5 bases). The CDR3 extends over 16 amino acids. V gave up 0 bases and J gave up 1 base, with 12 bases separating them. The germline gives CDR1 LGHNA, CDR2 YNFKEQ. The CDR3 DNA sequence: TGTGCCAGCAGCCAAGACGGAGGACGGTTCCAAGAGACCCAGTACTTC. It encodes CASSQDGGRFQETQYF.

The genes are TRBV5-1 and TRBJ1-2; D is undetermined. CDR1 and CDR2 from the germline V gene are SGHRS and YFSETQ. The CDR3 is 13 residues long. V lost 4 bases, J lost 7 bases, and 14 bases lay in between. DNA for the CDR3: TGCGCCAGCAGCGAACTCTCCGCCCTTGGCTACACCTTC. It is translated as CASSELSALGYTF. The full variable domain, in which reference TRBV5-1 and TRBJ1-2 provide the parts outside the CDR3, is KAGVTQTPRYLIKTRGQQVTLSCSPISGHRSVSWYQQTPGQGLQFLFEYFSETQRNKGNFPGRFSGRQFSNSRSEMNVSTLELGDSALYLCASSELSALGYTFGSGTRLTVV.

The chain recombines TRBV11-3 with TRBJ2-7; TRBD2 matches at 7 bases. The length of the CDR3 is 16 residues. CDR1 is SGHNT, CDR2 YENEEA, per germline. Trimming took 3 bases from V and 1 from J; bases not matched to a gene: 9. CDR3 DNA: TGTGCCAGCAGCTTGGAGCGGGGTGGGGGTTCCTACGAGCAGTACTTC. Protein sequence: CASSLERGGGSYEQYF.

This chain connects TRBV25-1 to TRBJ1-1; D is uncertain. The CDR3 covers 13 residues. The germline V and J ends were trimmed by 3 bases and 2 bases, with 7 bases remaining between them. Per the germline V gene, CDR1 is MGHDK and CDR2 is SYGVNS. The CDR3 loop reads CASSDFSNTEAFF. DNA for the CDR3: TGTGCCAGCAGTGATTTCAGTAACACTGAAGCTTTCTTT.

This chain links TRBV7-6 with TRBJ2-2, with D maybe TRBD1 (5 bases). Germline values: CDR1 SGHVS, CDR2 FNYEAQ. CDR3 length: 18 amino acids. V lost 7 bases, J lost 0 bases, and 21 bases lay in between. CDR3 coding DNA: TGTGCCAGCACTTCCCCCCTCCTGGGGCTACCGAACACCGGGGAGCTGTTTTTT. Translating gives CASTSPLLGLPNTGELFF.

The CDR3 DNA sequence: TGTGCCAGCAGTGACCCACTAGCTTTCGTCTCCTACAATGAGCAGTTCTTC. Translation gives CASSDPLAFVSYNEQFF. V is TRBV6-1 and J is TRBJ2-1; a weak D match, TRBD2 (6 bases). The CDR3 covers 17 residues. Germline CDR1 is MNHNS and CDR2 is SASEGT. Between the trimmed V and J ends, which lost 3 bases and 0 bases, there was a span of 15 bases.

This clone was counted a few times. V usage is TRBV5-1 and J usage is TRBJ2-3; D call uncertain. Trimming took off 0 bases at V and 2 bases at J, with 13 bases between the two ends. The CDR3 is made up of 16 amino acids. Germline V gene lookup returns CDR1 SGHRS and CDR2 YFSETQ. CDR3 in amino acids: CASSLAAQSITDTQYF. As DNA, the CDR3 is TGCGCCAGCAGCTTGGCCGCACAGTCCATCACAGATACGCAGTATTTT.

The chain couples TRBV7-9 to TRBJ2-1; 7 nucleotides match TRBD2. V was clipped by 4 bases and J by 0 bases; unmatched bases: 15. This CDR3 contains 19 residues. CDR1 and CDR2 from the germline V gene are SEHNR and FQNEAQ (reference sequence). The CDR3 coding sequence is TGTGCCAGCAGCTCCAATCTGTTAGCGGGCCCGAGCTCCTACAATGAGCAGTTCTTC. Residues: CASSSNLLAGPSSYNEQFF.

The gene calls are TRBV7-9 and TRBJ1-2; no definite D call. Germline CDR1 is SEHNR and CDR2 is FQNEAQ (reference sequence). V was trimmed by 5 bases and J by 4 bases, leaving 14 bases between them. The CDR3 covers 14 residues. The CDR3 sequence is CASSAVEELYGYTF. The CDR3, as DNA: TGTGCCAGCAGCGCCGTTGAGGAGCTCTATGGCTACACCTTC.

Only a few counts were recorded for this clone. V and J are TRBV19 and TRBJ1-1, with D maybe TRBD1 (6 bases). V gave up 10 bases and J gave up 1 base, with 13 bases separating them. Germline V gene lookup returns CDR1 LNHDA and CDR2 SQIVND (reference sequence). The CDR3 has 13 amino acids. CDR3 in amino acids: CATLQGRNTEAFF. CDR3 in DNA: TGTGCCACCCTTCAGGGGCGGAACACTGAAGCTTTCTTT.

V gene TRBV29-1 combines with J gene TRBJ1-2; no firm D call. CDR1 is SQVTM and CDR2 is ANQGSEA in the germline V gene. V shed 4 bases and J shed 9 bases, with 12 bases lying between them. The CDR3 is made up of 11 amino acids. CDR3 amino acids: CSVGPGESYTF. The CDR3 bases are TGCAGCGTTGGGCCCGGAGAGAGCTACACCTTC.

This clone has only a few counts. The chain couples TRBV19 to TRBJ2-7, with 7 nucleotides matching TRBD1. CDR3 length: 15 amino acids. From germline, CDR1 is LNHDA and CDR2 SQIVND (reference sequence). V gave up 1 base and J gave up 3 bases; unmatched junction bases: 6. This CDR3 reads CASSIGAGGNYEQYF. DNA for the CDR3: TGTGCCAGTAGTATAGGGGCAGGGGGTAACTACGAGCAGTACTTC.

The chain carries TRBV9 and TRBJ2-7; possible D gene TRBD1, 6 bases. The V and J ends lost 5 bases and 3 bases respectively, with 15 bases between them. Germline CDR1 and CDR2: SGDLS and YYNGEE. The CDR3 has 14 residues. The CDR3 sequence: CASSPQGSNYEQYF. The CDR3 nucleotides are TGTGCCAGCAGTCCCCAGGGGTCAAACTACGAGCAGTACTTC.

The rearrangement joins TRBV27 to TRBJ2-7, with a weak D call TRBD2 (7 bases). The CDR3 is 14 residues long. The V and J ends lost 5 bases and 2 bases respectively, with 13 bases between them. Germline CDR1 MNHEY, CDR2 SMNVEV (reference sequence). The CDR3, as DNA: TGTGCCAGCAGTATACAAGGGGGGGCCTACGAGCAGTACTTC. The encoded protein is CASSIQGGAYEQYF.

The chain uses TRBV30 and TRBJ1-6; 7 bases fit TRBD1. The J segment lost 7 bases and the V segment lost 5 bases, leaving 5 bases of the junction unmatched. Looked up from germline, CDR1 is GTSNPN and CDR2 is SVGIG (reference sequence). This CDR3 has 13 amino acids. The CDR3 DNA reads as TGTGCCTGGCCTCACAGGGGAAATTCACCCCTCCACTTT. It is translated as CAWPHRGNSPLHF.

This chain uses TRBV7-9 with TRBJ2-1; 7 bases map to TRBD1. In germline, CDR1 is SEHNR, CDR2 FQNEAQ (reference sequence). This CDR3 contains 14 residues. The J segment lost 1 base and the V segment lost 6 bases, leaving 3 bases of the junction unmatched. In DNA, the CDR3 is TGTGCCAGCAGTCTACAGGGGTCCTACAATGAGCAGTTCTTC. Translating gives CASSLQGSYNEQFF.

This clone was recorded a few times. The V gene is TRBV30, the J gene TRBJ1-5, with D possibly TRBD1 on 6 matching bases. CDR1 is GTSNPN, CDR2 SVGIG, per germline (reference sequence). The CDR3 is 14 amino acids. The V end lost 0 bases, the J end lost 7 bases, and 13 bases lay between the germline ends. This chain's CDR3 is CAWSVGGGRQPQHF. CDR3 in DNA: TGTGCCTGGAGTGTAGGGGGGGGCCGGCAGCCCCAGCATTTT.

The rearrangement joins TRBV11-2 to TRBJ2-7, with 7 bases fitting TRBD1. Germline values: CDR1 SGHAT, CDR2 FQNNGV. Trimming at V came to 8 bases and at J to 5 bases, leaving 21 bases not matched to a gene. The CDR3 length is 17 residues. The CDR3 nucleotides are TGTGCCAGCCAACGAGGACCGAGGACAGGCAGAGGTGACGAGCAGTACTTC. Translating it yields CASQRGPRTGRGDEQYF.

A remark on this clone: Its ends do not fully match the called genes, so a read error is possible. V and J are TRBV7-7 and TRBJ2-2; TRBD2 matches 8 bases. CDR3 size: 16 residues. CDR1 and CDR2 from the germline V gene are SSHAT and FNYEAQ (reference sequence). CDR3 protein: CASSLFSGGRTGELFF. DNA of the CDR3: TGTGCTAGCAGCTTATTCAGCGGGGGAAGGACCGGGGAGCTGTTTTTT.

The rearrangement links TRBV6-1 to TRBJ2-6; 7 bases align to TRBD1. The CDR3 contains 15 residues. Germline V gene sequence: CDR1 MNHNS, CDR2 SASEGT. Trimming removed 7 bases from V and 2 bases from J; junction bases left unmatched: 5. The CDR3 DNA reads TGTGCCAGCATCGCCGGGACAGCTGGGGCCAACGTCCTGACTTTC. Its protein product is CASIAGTAGANVLTF.

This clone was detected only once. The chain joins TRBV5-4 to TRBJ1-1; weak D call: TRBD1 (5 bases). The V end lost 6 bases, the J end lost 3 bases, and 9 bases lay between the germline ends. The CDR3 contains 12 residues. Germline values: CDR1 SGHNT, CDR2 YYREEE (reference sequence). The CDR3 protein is CASKGADTEAFF. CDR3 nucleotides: TGTGCCAGCAAAGGGGCCGACACTGAAGCTTTCTTT.

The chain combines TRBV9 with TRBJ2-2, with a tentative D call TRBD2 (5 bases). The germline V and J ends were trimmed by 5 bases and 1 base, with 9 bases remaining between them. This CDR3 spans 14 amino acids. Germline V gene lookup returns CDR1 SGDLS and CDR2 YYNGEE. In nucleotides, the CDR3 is TGTGCCAGCAGATCGGGGTTGAACACCGGGGAGCTGTTTTTT. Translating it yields CASRSGLNTGELFF.

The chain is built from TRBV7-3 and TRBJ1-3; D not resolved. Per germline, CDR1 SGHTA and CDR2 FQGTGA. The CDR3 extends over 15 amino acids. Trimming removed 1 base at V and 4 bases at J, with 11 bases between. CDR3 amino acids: CASSLNGGSGNTIYF. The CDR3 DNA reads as TGTGCCAGCAGCTTAAACGGAGGAAGCGGAAACACCATATATTTT.

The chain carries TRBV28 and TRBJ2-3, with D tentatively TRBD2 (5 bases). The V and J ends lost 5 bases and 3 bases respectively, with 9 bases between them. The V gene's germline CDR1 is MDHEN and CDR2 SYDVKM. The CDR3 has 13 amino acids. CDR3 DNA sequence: TGTGCCAGCAGTCAACCGGGGACAGATACGCAGTATTTT. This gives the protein CASSQPGTDTQYF.